This passage covers 28 T cell receptor beta chains from one sample sequenced in a study of T cell responses to AZD1222 COVID-19 vaccine. The repertoire was sequenced with immunoSEQ multiplex PCR; TCRdb's copy has only in-frame clones and lacks some. The sample consists of around 79,000 clones, about 91% of them appearing once. Source: peripheral blood, taken on day 0 of AZD1222 vaccination. The receptors here all came from an adult in good health.

The rearrangement joins TRBV6-6 to TRBJ1-3; maybe TRBD1 (6 bases). V lost 2 bases, J lost 2 bases, and 10 bases lay in between. The germline gives CDR1 MNHNY, CDR2 SVGAGI (reference sequence). This CDR3 contains 15 residues. For the CDR3, the DNA is TGTGCCAGCAGTTACGGGGGGCTGGCTGGAAACACCATATATTTT. Its translation: CASSYGGLAGNTIYF.

V gene TRBV2 combines with J gene TRBJ2-2, with a tentative D call TRBD2 (5 bases). Germline-derived CDR1 and CDR2 are SNHLY and FYNNEI. V was trimmed by 1 base and J by 4 bases, leaving 10 bases between them. The CDR3 loop spans 15 amino acids. The CDR3 DNA follows: TGTGCCAGCAGTGAAGAGGGAGCGGCCACCGGGGAGCTGTTTTTT. Protein: CASSEEGAATGELFF. Variable domain in full (rest from reference TRBV2 and TRBJ2-2): EPEVTQTPSHQVTQMGQEVILRCVPISNHLYFYWYRQILGQKVEFLVSFYNNEISEKSEIFDDQFSVERPDGSNFTLKIRSTKLEDSAMYFCASSEEGAATGELFFGEGSRLTVL.

The chain links TRBV5-1 to TRBJ2-1, with 7 nucleotides matching TRBD2. CDR1 and CDR2 (germline): SGHRS, YFSETQ. The length of the CDR3 is 15 residues. The ends lost 4 bases at V and 6 bases at J; junction bases unmatched: 10. The CDR3 DNA sequence: TGCGCCAGCAGCCCGTTGGCGGGAGTCGCCAATGAGCAGTTCTTC. Translation: CASSPLAGVANEQFF.

This clone was counted once. The V gene is TRBV24-1, the J gene TRBJ2-7; D not certain. CDR1 KGHDR and CDR2 SFDVKD come from the germline V gene. This CDR3 has 13 residues. V was trimmed by 5 bases and J by 2 bases, leaving 9 bases between them. CDR3 protein: CATSGGRPYEQYF. CDR3 sequence (DNA): TGTGCCACCAGTGGGGGTAGACCCTACGAGCAGTACTTC.

The V call is TRBV28, the J call TRBJ2-7; D not resolved. The CDR3 has 14 residues. Germline CDR1 MDHEN, CDR2 SYDVKM. V lost 3 bases to trimming and J lost 0 bases, with 9 bases between them. CDR3 DNA sequence: TGTGCCAGCAGTTTGACACAGAGCTCCTACGAGCAGTACTTC. Protein product: CASSLTQSSYEQYF.

This clone was counted once. The chain links TRBV28 to TRBJ1-1, with 10 bases matching TRBD1. V gave up 6 bases and J gave up 1 base; unmatched junction bases: 2. CDR1 and CDR2 (germline): MDHEN, SYDVKM. CDR3 size: 14 residues. CDR3 DNA: TGTGCCAGCAGGTGGGACAGGGGGAACACTGAAGCTTTCTTT. Its translation: CASRWDRGNTEAFF.

The CDR3 loop is CASSPWAGEEQYF. CDR3 DNA: TGTGCCAGCAGTCCTTGGGCTGGGGAGGAGCAGTACTTC. V is TRBV28 and J is TRBJ2-7, with D possibly being TRBD2 (5 bases). Trimming took 5 bases from V and 7 from J, leaving 15 bases between them. This CDR3 region has 13 residues. Per the germline V gene, CDR1 is MDHEN and CDR2 is SYDVKM.

This sequence joins TRBV27 and TRBJ2-7, with 9 bases identical to TRBD1. This CDR3 is 14 amino acids long. From germline, CDR1 is MNHEY and CDR2 SMNVEV (reference sequence). V lost 6 bases to trimming and J lost 2 bases; unmatched junction nucleotides: 5. The CDR3 protein is CASRPTGGTYEQYF. In DNA, the CDR3 is TGTGCCAGCAGGCCGACAGGGGGAACCTACGAGCAGTACTTC.

CDR3 sequence: CASSSWTVRGTEAFF. The CDR3 DNA sequence: TGTGCCAGCAGCTCTTGGACAGTCCGAGGCACTGAAGCTTTCTTT. This chain joins TRBV3-1 (or the pseudogene TRBV3-2) and TRBJ1-1, with D possibly TRBD1 on 6 matching bases. The CDR3 runs 15 residues. Germline V gene sequence: CDR1 LGHDT, CDR2 YNNKEL (reference sequence). The V end lost 5 bases, the J end lost 4 bases, and 17 bases lay between the germline ends.

The chain couples TRBV29-1 to TRBJ2-3, with D unresolved. Per the germline V gene, CDR1 is SQVTM and CDR2 is ANQGSEA. The CDR3 is made up of 12 amino acids. Trimming pared 5 bases from V and 0 bases from J, leaving 6 bases between. The CDR3, as DNA: TGCAGCGTTCAGGAGAGCACAGATACGCAGTATTTT. Translating gives CSVQESTDTQYF.

The CDR3 DNA follows: TGTGCCAGCAGTCAACAAAGGACAGGGTCCTATGGCTACACCTTC. Protein: CASSQQRTGSYGYTF. The V and J genes are TRBV27 and TRBJ1-2; 8 bases are shared with TRBD1. V dropped 5 bases and J dropped 4; count of bases not matched to a gene: 9. This CDR3 contains 15 residues. The V gene's germline CDR1 is MNHEY and CDR2 SMNVEV (reference sequence).

This chain links TRBV19 with TRBJ1-1, with 8 bases that match TRBD1. V shed 5 bases, J shed 6 bases, and the junction held 11 bases outside the gene matches. Germline CDR1 reads LNHDA; CDR2 reads SQIVND (reference sequence). The CDR3 is 15 amino acids. The CDR3, as DNA: TGTGCCAGTAGTCTCAGGGGGCCGTCTGTCGCTGAAGCTTTCTTT. This gives the protein CASSLRGPSVAEAFF.

This chain uses TRBV5-6 with TRBJ2-1; D is ambiguous. Trimming took 4 bases from V and 2 from J, leaving 10 bases between them. Germline CDR1 is SGHDT and CDR2 is YYEEEE. The CDR3 spans 14 residues. Here the CDR3 reads CASSELIAYNEQFF. The CDR3 nucleotides are TGTGCCAGCAGCGAGCTGATTGCCTACAATGAGCAGTTCTTC.

V is TRBV27 and J is TRBJ1-6; D may be TRBD1 (6 bases). The CDR3 extends over 15 amino acids. The germline V gene encodes CDR1 MNHEY and CDR2 SMNVEV (reference sequence). The ends were cut back, 3 bases at V and 7 bases at J, with 13 bases in the middle. Written as DNA, the CDR3 is TGTGCCAGCAGTTTCCTTGGGGGCATGAATTCACCCCTCCACTTT. This sequence encodes CASSFLGGMNSPLHF.

The chain links TRBV27 to TRBJ2-3; TRBD1 is a possible D gene (6 bases). Looked up from germline, CDR1 is MNHEY and CDR2 is SMNVEV (reference sequence). Trimming removed 1 base at V and 4 bases at J, with 15 bases between. This CDR3 spans 16 amino acids. In DNA, the CDR3 is TGTGCCAGCAGTTTATGGGCCCGGACAGACCCAGATACGCAGTATTTT. This codes for CASSLWARTDPDTQYF.

The CDR3 is CASSAGQGNYGYTF. CDR3 nucleotides: TGCGCCAGCAGCGCGGGACAGGGCAACTATGGCTACACCTTC. The gene calls are TRBV5-1 and TRBJ1-2; 9 bases are a match to TRBD1. Trimming cost V 4 bases and J 2 bases; bases outside gene matches: 3. The CDR3 sequence is 14 residues long. CDR1 is SGHRS, CDR2 YFSETQ, per germline. Using reference TRBV5-1 and TRBJ1-2 for the parts outside the CDR3, the full variable domain is KAGVTQTPRYLIKTRGQQVTLSCSPISGHRSVSWYQQTPGQGLQFLFEYFSETQRNKGNFPGRFSGRQFSNSRSEMNVSTLELGDSALYLCASSAGQGNYGYTFGSGTRLTVV.

The chain employs TRBV7-9 and TRBJ2-7, with 9 bases aligning to TRBD2. This CDR3 is 14 amino acids long. Trimming took 9 bases from V and 4 from J; bases not matched to a gene: 10. Germline CDR1 and CDR2: SEHNR and FQNEAQ (reference sequence). The CDR3 DNA reads TGTGCCAGGGGAAGACTAGCGGTTCCTTACGAGCAGTACTTC. Its translation: CARGRLAVPYEQYF.

The V call is TRBV7-8, the J call TRBJ2-7; D possibly corresponds to TRBD2 (6 bases). Germline CDR1 is SGHVS and CDR2 is FQNEAQ. V was cut by 0 bases and J by 2 bases, with 20 bases left in between. This CDR3 is 18 amino acids long. The CDR3 loop is CASSLAKVPGLVTYEQYF. In nucleotides, the CDR3 is TGTGCCAGCAGCTTAGCGAAAGTTCCGGGACTCGTTACCTACGAGCAGTACTTC.

The gene calls are TRBV28 and TRBJ2-7; either TRBD1 or TRBD2 may fit D (5 bases each). Germline V gene lookup returns CDR1 MDHEN and CDR2 SYDVKM. The CDR3 extends over 14 amino acids. Trimming removed 8 bases at V and 2 bases at J, with 16 bases between. The CDR3 nucleotides read TGTGCCAGCGGGACGACGGCTAAGGCCTACGAGCAGTACTTC. It encodes CASGTTAKAYEQYF.

V gene TRBV19 combines with J gene TRBJ1-5, with TRBD1 as a possible D gene (5 bases). Trimming shortened V by 2 bases and J by 4 bases, and 12 bases separated the two germline ends. This CDR3 is built from 15 residues. The germline V gene encodes CDR1 LNHDA and CDR2 SQIVND (reference sequence). The CDR3 reads CASSIIRDGNQPQHF. CDR3 sequence (DNA): TGTGCCAGTAGTATAATCAGGGACGGGAATCAGCCCCAGCATTTT.

The chain links TRBV4-3 to TRBJ1-2; 8 nucleotides line up with TRBD1. The CDR3 runs 14 residues. From germline, CDR1 is LGHNA and CDR2 YSLEER. J lost 4 bases, V lost 5 bases, and 6 bases had no gene match. CDR3 residues: CASSSTGGGYGYTF. The CDR3 nucleotides read TGCGCCAGCAGCTCAACAGGGGGGGGCTATGGCTACACCTTC.

The rearrangement uses TRBV18 and TRBJ1-1; D not certain. CDR1 and CDR2 (germline): KGHSH, LQKENI. V lost 2 bases to trimming and J lost 7 bases, with 11 bases between them. The CDR3 covers 13 residues. CDR3 amino acids: CASSPKTDYEAFF. The CDR3 coding sequence is TGTGCCAGCTCACCAAAGACCGACTATGAAGCTTTCTTT. The full variable domain, rest sourced from reference TRBV18 and TRBJ1-1, is NAGVMQNPRHLVRRRGQEARLRCSPMKGHSHVYWYRQLPEEGLKFMVYLQKENIIDESGMPKERFSAEFPKEGPSILRIQQVVRGDSAAYFCASSPKTDYEAFFGQGTRLTVV.

This rearrangement joins TRBV7-9 to TRBJ1-4; D is undetermined. This CDR3 contains 12 residues. Germline V gives CDR1 SEHNR, CDR2 FQNEAQ (reference sequence). Trimming cost V 10 bases and J 8 bases, with 14 bases left between them. CDR3 protein: CATIEGEEKLFF. CDR3 DNA sequence: TGTGCCACCATCGAAGGAGAAGAAAAACTGTTTTTT.

In this sample, this clone turned up a few times. V gene TRBV6-5 combines with J gene TRBJ1-6; D gene unclear. V lost 0 bases and J lost 6, with 9 bases in between. This CDR3 has 15 amino acids. Germline values: CDR1 MNHEY, CDR2 SVGAGI. CDR3: CASSYSAGANSPLHF. CDR3 nucleotides: TGTGCCAGCAGTTACTCGGCAGGAGCTAATTCACCCCTCCACTTT.

This clone is a singleton in its sample. V usage is TRBV19 and J usage is TRBJ1-1; D gene ambiguous. CDR3 length equals 15 residues. Trimming shortened V by 0 bases and J by 6 bases, and 14 bases separated the two germline ends. Germline-derived CDR1 and CDR2 are LNHDA and SQIVND (reference sequence). Here the CDR3 reads CASSIDTWTNPEAFF. In DNA, the CDR3 is TGTGCCAGTAGTATAGATACTTGGACCAACCCTGAAGCTTTCTTT.

This chain joins TRBV28 and TRBJ1-5; D gene ambiguous. This CDR3 contains 15 residues. CDR1 and CDR2 from the germline V gene are MDHEN and SYDVKM. Trimming took 3 bases from V and 5 from J, leaving 14 bases between them. As DNA, the CDR3 is TGTGCCAGCAGTTTTGGCCGGGTGGACGATCAGCCCCAGCATTTT. Amino acids: CASSFGRVDDQPQHF.

The genes are TRBV18 and TRBJ2-5, with D uncertain. Germline values: CDR1 KGHSH, CDR2 LQKENI. Trimming shortened V by 1 base and J by 3 bases, and 3 bases separated the two germline ends. The CDR3 runs to 12 residues. The CDR3 spells CASSPREETQYF. CDR3 bases: TGTGCCAGCTCACCACGGGAAGAGACCCAGTACTTC.

This chain uses TRBV3-1 (or the pseudogene TRBV3-2) with TRBJ2-7; 7 bases are a match to TRBD2. CDR1 is LGHDT, CDR2 YNNKEL, per germline (reference sequence). J gave up 2 bases and V 4 bases, and 5 bases lay outside the gene matches. This CDR3 spans 14 amino acids. Here the CDR3 reads CASSLFRGAYEQYF. Here the CDR3 DNA reads TGTGCCAGCAGCCTTTTTCGGGGGGCCTACGAGCAGTACTTC.